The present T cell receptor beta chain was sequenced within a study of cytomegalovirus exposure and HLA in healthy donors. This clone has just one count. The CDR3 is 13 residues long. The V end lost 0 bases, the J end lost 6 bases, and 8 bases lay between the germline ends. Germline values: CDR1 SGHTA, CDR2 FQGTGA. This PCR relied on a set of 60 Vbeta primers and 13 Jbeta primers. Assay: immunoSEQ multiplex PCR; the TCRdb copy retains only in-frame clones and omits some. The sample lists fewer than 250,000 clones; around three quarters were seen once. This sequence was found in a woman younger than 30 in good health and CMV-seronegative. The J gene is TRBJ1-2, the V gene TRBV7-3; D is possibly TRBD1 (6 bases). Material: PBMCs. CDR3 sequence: CASSLTGGDGYTF. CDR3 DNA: TGTGCCAGCAGCTTAACAGGGGGGGATGGCTACACCTTC.